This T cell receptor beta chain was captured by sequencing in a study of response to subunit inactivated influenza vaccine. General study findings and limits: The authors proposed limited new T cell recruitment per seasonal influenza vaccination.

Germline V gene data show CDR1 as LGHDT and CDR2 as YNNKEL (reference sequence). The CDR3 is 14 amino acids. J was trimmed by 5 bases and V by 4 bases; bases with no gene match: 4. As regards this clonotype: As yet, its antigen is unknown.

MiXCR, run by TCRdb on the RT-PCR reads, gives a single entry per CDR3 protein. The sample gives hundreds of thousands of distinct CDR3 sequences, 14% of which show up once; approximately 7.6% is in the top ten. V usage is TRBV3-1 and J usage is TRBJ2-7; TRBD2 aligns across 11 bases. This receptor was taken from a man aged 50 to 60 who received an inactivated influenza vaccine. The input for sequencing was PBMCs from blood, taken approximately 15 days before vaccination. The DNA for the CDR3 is TGTGCCAGCAGCCCCACTAGCGGGAGCAACGAGCAGTACTTC. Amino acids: CASSPTSGSNEQYF.